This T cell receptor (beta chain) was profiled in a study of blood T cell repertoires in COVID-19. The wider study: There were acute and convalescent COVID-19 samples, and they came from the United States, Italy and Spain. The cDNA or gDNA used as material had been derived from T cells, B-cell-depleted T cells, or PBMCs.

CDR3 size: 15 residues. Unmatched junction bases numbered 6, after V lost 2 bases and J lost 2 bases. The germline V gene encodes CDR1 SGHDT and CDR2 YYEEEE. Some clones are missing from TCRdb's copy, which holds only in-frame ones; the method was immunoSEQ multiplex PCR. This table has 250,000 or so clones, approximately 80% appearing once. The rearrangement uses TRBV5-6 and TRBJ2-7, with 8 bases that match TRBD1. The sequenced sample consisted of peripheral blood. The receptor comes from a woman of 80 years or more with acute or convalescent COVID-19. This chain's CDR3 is CASSFPGQGPYEQYF. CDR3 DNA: TGTGCCAGCAGCTTTCCTGGACAGGGCCCCTACGAGCAGTACTTC.